These 14 T cell receptor beta chains originate from one sample sequenced in a study of CD8 T cells in ankylosing spondylitis. Study results and limitations: Within ankylosing spondylitis blood, a TCR beta motif made up of under 10 highly homologous variants appeared to be characteristic.

A single record per CDR3 protein comes from TCRdb applying MiXCR to the 5' RACE reads. The profile shows 300,000 to 400,000 distinct CDR3 sequences, around 24% of them singletons. The antigens of these receptors remain unknown. Material: blood, either unsorted or a sorted T cell fraction (not recorded which). These receptor sequences come from a male donor with ankylosing spondylitis.

This clonotype was recorded a few times. The V and J genes are TRBV5-1 and TRBJ2-1; TRBD2 aligns across 13 bases. V trimming: 5 bases; J trimming: 9 bases; junction bases outside the gene matches: 14. The CDR3 consists of 17 residues. Per the germline V gene, CDR1 is SGHRS and CDR2 is YFSETQ. The CDR3 loop is CASRTAKGTSGMGEQFF. DNA for the CDR3: TGCGCCAGCAGAACGGCGAAGGGGACTAGCGGGATGGGTGAGCAGTTCTTC.

This clonotype was detected only a few times. This chain connects TRBV6-6 to TRBJ1-5; no reliable D call. The CDR3 sequence is 12 residues long. Germline CDR1 is MNHNY and CDR2 is SVGAGI (reference sequence). Trimming stripped 2 bases from V and 10 bases from J, with 9 bases between. Written as DNA, the CDR3 is TGTGCCAGCAGTTACGTGACGTCTCCCCAGCATTTT. Its protein product is CASSYVTSPQHF.

This clonotype was detected many times. This chain links TRBV16 with TRBJ1-2; D perhaps matches TRBD1 (6 bases). Germline-derived CDR1 and CDR2 are KGHSY and FQNENV. The CDR3 sequence is 13 residues long. The ends were cut back, 5 bases at V and 6 bases at J, with 13 bases in the middle. CDR3 region: CASSVTGLDGYTF. The CDR3 DNA follows: TGTGCCAGCAGCGTCACAGGGTTGGATGGCTACACCTTC.

The sample holds a few counts of this clonotype. V and J are TRBV12-3 or TRBV12-4 and TRBJ2-1; 13 nucleotides line up with TRBD2. The junction had 5 bases not matched to a gene; V was cut back by 6 bases and J by 0 bases. The CDR3 totals 17 residues. The chain's CDR3 is CASSGTSGTSSYNEQFF. The CDR3 coding sequence is TGTGCCAGCAGCGGGACTAGCGGGACCAGCTCCTACAATGAGCAGTTCTTC.

CDR3 sequence reads: CSASLNTEAFF. CDR3 DNA sequence: TGCAGTGCTTCTCTGAACACTGAAGCTTTCTTT. This chain connects TRBV20-1 to TRBJ1-1; D is unclear. The CDR3 spans 11 residues. V was trimmed by 5 bases and J by 0 bases, leaving 4 bases between them. Germline values: CDR1 DFQATT, CDR2 SNEGSKA (reference sequence).

In its sample, this clonotype was seen a few times. J is TRBJ2-1 and V is TRBV6-1, with 11 nucleotides matching TRBD2. The CDR3 totals 15 residues. Germline V lookup: CDR1 MNHNS, CDR2 SASEGT. Germline trimming cut 6 bases from V and 7 bases from J; bases unmatched to any gene: 8. The CDR3 region has the DNA TGTGCCAGCAGACCCCTAGCGGGGGGATTTAATGAGCAGTTCTTC. It is translated as CASRPLAGGFNEQFF.

In regard to this clonotype: The conserved phenylalanine or tryptophan is not found at the CDR3 terminus, so this likely reflects a read error. V is TRBV12-3 or TRBV12-4 and J is TRBJ2-1; tentative D call: TRBD2 (6 bases). The CDR3 has 12 residues. Trimming took off 1 base at V and 9 bases at J, with 7 bases between the two ends. CDR3 in DNA: TGTGCCAGCAGTTTAGTCGGGAGTGAGCAGTTCTCC. It is translated as CASSLVGSEQFS.

This clonotype has just a few counts. J is TRBJ1-1 and V is TRBV12-3 or TRBV12-4, with a possible D match to TRBD1 (5 bases). The CDR3 extends over 14 amino acids. Trimming took 7 bases from V and 3 from J, leaving 15 bases between them. CDR3 sequence reads: CASTSGGVDTEAFF. In DNA form, the CDR3 reads TGTGCCAGCACCTCGGGGGGGGTCGACACTGAAGCTTTCTTT.

The chain employs TRBV5-1 and TRBJ2-7, with D maybe TRBD1 (7 bases). The CDR3 length is 15 residues. Germline V gene sequence: CDR1 SGHRS, CDR2 YFSETQ. Trimming removed 3 bases at V and 1 base at J, with 14 bases between. The CDR3 is CASSWRGQPSYEQYF. The CDR3 DNA sequence: TGCGCCAGCAGCTGGCGGGGACAGCCTTCCTACGAGCAGTACTTC.

This clonotype was counted between two and nine times. The J gene is TRBJ1-1, the V gene TRBV28, with D possibly matching TRBD1 (6 bases). V was shortened by 7 bases and J by 4 bases, with 13 bases between the two germline ends. Per germline, CDR1 MDHEN and CDR2 SYDVKM. The CDR3 length is 13 residues. CDR3 residues: CASTPGGLTEAFF. The CDR3 nucleotides read TGTGCCAGCACCCCGGGGGGGCTCACTGAAGCTTTCTTT.

This sequence joins TRBV10-3 and TRBJ1-3; D is unresolved. Germline lookup yields CDR1 ENHRY and CDR2 SYGVKD. Trimming pared 2 bases from V and 0 bases from J, leaving 11 bases between. The CDR3 is made up of 16 amino acids. Here the CDR3 reads CAISERGRDSGNTIYF. The DNA for the CDR3 is TGTGCCATCAGTGAGCGGGGAAGGGACTCTGGAAACACCATATATTTT.

This clonotype turned up a few times. The chain links TRBV7-2 to TRBJ1-1; a possible D gene is TRBD1 (6 bases). The CDR3 extends over 14 amino acids. CDR1 and CDR2 (germline): SGHTA, FQGNSA. Trimming shortened V by 5 bases and J by 3 bases, and 13 bases separated the two germline ends. The CDR3 DNA follows: TGTGCCAGCAGCCCCCTAGGGGGGGACACTGAAGCTTTCTTT. Its protein product is CASSPLGGDTEAFF.

This clonotype has more than one count but fewer than ten. V is TRBV3-1 and J is TRBJ1-3; a weak D match, TRBD1 (5 bases). The germline V and J ends were trimmed by 0 bases and 3 bases, with 12 bases remaining between them. CDR3 length: 16 amino acids. CDR1 LGHDT and CDR2 YNNKEL come from the germline V gene (reference sequence). The CDR3 spells CASSQESRESGNTIYF. The DNA of the CDR3 is TGTGCCAGCAGCCAAGAATCCAGGGAGAGTGGAAACACCATATATTTT.

The chain has TRBV20-1 and TRBJ2-3, with TRBD2 identical over 14 bases. The CDR3 runs 16 residues. V lost 5 bases and J lost 2; bases outside the gene matches: 6. The germline gives CDR1 DFQATT, CDR2 SNEGSKA (reference sequence). This chain's CDR3 is CSAGKGLAGDTDTQYF. CDR3 DNA sequence: TGCAGTGCTGGAAAGGGACTAGCGGGAGACACAGATACGCAGTATTTT.